This entry is about one T cell receptor (beta chain). Its antigen remains undetermined. One base away there is no much larger clone; base qualities are not given. The data originate from a study of blood T cell repertoires in COVID-19 (dated by TCRdb to the early 2020s). For context, the study as a whole: Samples from collaborators originated in the United States, Italy and Spain and spanned both the acute and convalescent phases of COVID-19. The material from the prospective study consisted of cDNA or gDNA derived from T cells, B-cell-depleted T cells, or PBMCs. The dataset comprised deeply sampled blood TCRbeta repertoires from subjects exposed to, actively infected with, or recovered from COVID-19. The repertoires were released in a freely available public database meant as a resource for research on the immune response to SARS-CoV-2. Samples came from the ongoing ImmuneRACE study (first 160 participants) plus 1,254 subjects from 6 global collaborators. The sample metadata nearly always contained a de-identified subject ID, COVID-19 status, age in years and sex. Where available, HLA class I and class II types were taken from metadata supplied by the sample provider and were not determined by assay-based typing. Beyond this particular receptor, the publication reports: The amount of clinical and demographic metadata varied by source and participant and was provided uncurated.

TCRbeta CDR3 regions were amplified from genomic DNA using the immunoSEQ Assay, a bias-controlled multiplex PCR. Concerning the study's data processing: Within the assay, amplification of reference gene primers was used to estimate how many nucleated cells each sample contained. To quantify the absolute abundance of each unique TCRbeta CDR3 rearrangement, sequence reads were collapsed and filtered. For each sample, productive Simpson clonality was calculated by taking the square root of Simpson's diversity index across productive rearrangements. Here the immuneACCESS table is served through TCRdb, limited to in-frame sequences with V and J called. Missing clones are a known gap in these copies; in checked studies unresolved V genes cover under half, and the rest lacks a known reason. V, J and clone size derive from that table, while D and trimming were established from the DNA sequence. The sample contains approximately 360,000 clones, roughly 90% of them found a single time. About 1.2% of the sample is held by the ten biggest clonotypes.

Each collaborating institution followed its own protocols to collect whole blood in K2EDTA tubes. Collaborator samples were shipped for TCRbeta analysis as frozen whole blood, isolated PBMCs, or DNA extracted from either sample type. CDR1 and CDR2 were assigned from the germline V gene as SGHTA and FQGNSA. V is cut back by 1 base and J by 2 bases, with 5 bases in the junction unmatched. Including the terminal cysteine and phenylalanine, the CDR3 comprises 16 residues. The DNA shown is the 48-base CDR3, in frame from base 1. This receptor chain uses TRBV7-2 and TRBJ1-2, and 9 junction bases match TRBD1. Material: peripheral blood. The source of this sequence is a man in his forties or fifties with acute or convalescent COVID-19. The DNA sequence is TGTGCCAGCAGCTTAGGCACAGGGGGCGCGAACTATGGCTACACCTTC. Translation gives CASSLGTGGANYGYTF.